A single sample gave rise to the 14 T cell receptor beta chains below, sequenced in a study of T-cell reconstitution after alpha-beta-depleted transplantation in children. TCRbeta library construction was performed incorporating unique molecular identifiers. TCRdb itself ran the PCR reads through MiXCR, one entry per CDR3 protein. The table records about 980,000 distinct CDR3 sequences, roughly 29% of them present only once. This specimen was PBMCs, mostly from graft donor cells, taken 360 days after TCRalphabeta/CD19-depleted stem cell transplant. These receptors all come from a boy in the first two years of life who had a stem cell transplant for SCID, so the T cells may come from the graft donor.

This chain joins TRBV29-1 and TRBJ2-7, with TRBD1 matching 8 bases. CDR3 length: 13 amino acids. CDR1 is SQVTM and CDR2 is ANQGSEA in the germline V gene. J gave up 6 bases and V 4 bases, and 8 bases lay outside the gene matches. CDR3 in amino acids: CSVVRQGALEQYF. The CDR3 nucleotides are TGCAGCGTTGTAAGGCAGGGGGCACTCGAGCAGTACTTC.

This clonotype was counted between two and nine times. The chain combines TRBV12-3 or TRBV12-4 with TRBJ2-7; TRBD1 agrees at 8 bases. The CDR3 is 15 residues long. V trimming: 8 bases; J trimming: 6 bases; junction bases outside the gene matches: 15. CDR3 protein: CASVPLGQGAGEQYF. CDR3 nucleotides: TGTGCCAGCGTTCCCCTTGGGCAGGGGGCAGGCGAGCAGTACTTC.

Only a few counts were recorded for this clonotype. V is TRBV28 and J is TRBJ2-4; D might be TRBD2 (5 bases). This CDR3 comprises 13 residues. Trimming left V 6 bases short and J 3 bases short, with 9 bases between. The germline V gene encodes CDR1 MDHEN and CDR2 SYDVKM. CDR3 amino acids: CASRERSKNIQYF. DNA for the CDR3: TGTGCCAGCAGAGAGCGGAGCAAAAACATTCAGTACTTC.

The J gene is TRBJ2-7, the V gene TRBV3-1; D unresolved. Trimming took 0 bases from V and 5 from J, leaving 11 bases between them. CDR1 is LGHDT, CDR2 YNNKEL, per germline (reference sequence). The CDR3 is made up of 14 amino acids. The CDR3 DNA follows: TGTGCCAGCAGCCAAGATAAAGGGTTCCACGAGCAGTACTTC. The encoded protein is CASSQDKGFHEQYF.

V is TRBV2 and J is TRBJ1-2; no firm D call. CDR3 length equals 11 residues. Germline V gene sequence: CDR1 SNHLY, CDR2 FYNNEI. Deletions cut 6 bases from V and 5 bases from J, with 7 bases between. CDR3 sequence (DNA): TGTGCCAGCAGCAGAATTTATGGCTACACCTTC. It encodes CASSRIYGYTF.

This chain joins TRBV7-9 and TRBJ2-7; D possibly uses TRBD1 or TRBD2 (5 bases each). Trimming left V 10 bases short and J 4 bases short, with 23 bases between. The CDR3 length is 15 residues. Looked up from germline, CDR1 is SEHNR and CDR2 is FQNEAQ (reference sequence). The CDR3 protein is CAIGPGHVSLYEQYF. The DNA for the CDR3 is TGTGCCATCGGCCCGGGGCACGTCTCCCTTTACGAGCAGTACTTC.

This clonotype turned up a few times. This chain links TRBV29-1 with TRBJ1-1; 8 bases map to TRBD1. This CDR3 spans 17 amino acids. V was pared by 0 bases and J by 1 base, with 10 bases of the junction left unmatched. In germline, CDR1 is SQVTM, CDR2 ANQGSEA. The CDR3 nucleotides read TGCAGCGTTGAAGATCGAGGCCGAGGGACAGGGAACACTGAAGCTTTCTTT. Amino acids: CSVEDRGRGTGNTEAFF.

The chain recombines TRBV24-1 with TRBJ2-1; D perhaps matches TRBD1 (5 bases). Germline V gene lookup returns CDR1 KGHDR and CDR2 SFDVKD. V was trimmed by 3 bases and J by 4 bases, leaving 15 bases between them. CDR3 length: 16 amino acids. CDR3 amino acids: CATSDQADNPYNEQFF. The CDR3 nucleotides are TGTGCCACCAGTGATCAGGCGGACAACCCATACAATGAGCAGTTCTTC.

This clonotype appeared a few times. This chain links TRBV5-1 with TRBJ2-5, with 14 bases that match TRBD2. The CDR3 extends over 16 amino acids. Looked up from germline, CDR1 is SGHRS and CDR2 is YFSETQ. J gave up 4 bases and V 2 bases, and 4 bases lay outside the gene matches. The CDR3 region has the DNA TGCGCCAGCAGCTTCGAAGGACTAGCGGGGGGAGAGACCCAGTACTTC. Translating gives CASSFEGLAGGETQYF. Variable domain in full (rest from reference TRBV5-1 and TRBJ2-5): KAGVTQTPRYLIKTRGQQVTLSCSPISGHRSVSWYQQTPGQGLQFLFEYFSETQRNKGNFPGRFSGRQFSNSRSEMNVSTLELGDSALYLCASSFEGLAGGETQYFGPGTRLLVL.

The chain joins TRBV6-5 to TRBJ1-5; tentative D call: TRBD1 (5 bases). This CDR3 contains 14 residues. CDR1 is MNHEY and CDR2 is SVGAGI in the germline V gene. Trimming took off 6 bases at V and 7 bases at J, with 16 bases between the two ends. The CDR3: CASSTTGYGQPQHF. Here the CDR3 DNA reads TGTGCCAGCAGCACAACAGGTTATGGCCAGCCCCAGCATTTT.

The table lists this clonotype with a few counts. The chain uses TRBV5-1 and TRBJ1-5; TRBD1 matches at 7 bases. The J segment lost 11 bases and the V segment lost 0 bases, leaving 8 bases of the junction unmatched. This CDR3 spans 14 amino acids. Per the germline V gene, CDR1 is SGHRS and CDR2 is YFSETQ. CDR3 DNA: TGCGCCAGCAGCTTGGGGGACAGCGTTTCGGCCCAGCATTTT. This translates into CASSLGDSVSAQHF.

This clonotype was detected only a few times. V usage is TRBV5-1 and J usage is TRBJ2-7, with D perhaps being TRBD1 or TRBD2 (6 bases each). This CDR3 has 15 amino acids. Germline V gene data show CDR1 as SGHRS and CDR2 as YFSETQ. V was pared by 0 bases and J by 2 bases, with 12 bases between. CDR3 sequence (DNA): TGCGCCAGCAGCTTGGCCCCAGGGGAGGCCTACGAGCAGTACTTC. Its translation: CASSLAPGEAYEQYF.

J is TRBJ2-1 and V is TRBV27; no reliable D call. This CDR3 spans 14 amino acids. The V and J ends lost 7 bases and 3 bases respectively, with 13 bases between them. Germline V gene data show CDR1 as MNHEY and CDR2 as SMNVEV (reference sequence). The CDR3 DNA follows: TGTGCCAGCAAGTCGACTCGTGACTACAATGAGCAGTTCTTC. Its translation: CASKSTRDYNEQFF.

In this sample, this clonotype turned up a few times. This chain joins TRBV4-2 and TRBJ2-7; D is uncertain. The CDR3 consists of 16 residues. Germline V CDR1 and CDR2: LGHNA, YNFKEQ. Trimming cost V 0 bases and J 4 bases, with 16 bases left between them. CDR3 loop: CASSQDRSTTQYEQYF. In DNA, the CDR3 is TGTGCCAGCAGCCAAGATAGGTCAACCACCCAGTACGAGCAGTACTTC.